This T cell receptor beta chain was captured in a study of blood T cell repertoires in COVID-19 (dated by TCRdb to about 2020). With regard to the full study: Collaborator samples came from the United States, Italy and Spain and covered acute and convalescent phases of COVID-19. The prospective study material was composed of cDNA or gDNA derived from T cells, B-cell-depleted T cells, or PBMCs. Deeply sampled blood TCRbeta repertoires from subjects exposed to, actively infected with, or recovered from COVID-19 were included in the dataset. A freely available public database, intended as a resource for researchers studying the immune response to SARS-CoV-2, is where the repertoires were released. The samples were drawn from the first 160 participants of the ongoing ImmuneRACE study and from more than 1,000 subjects provided by 6 global collaborators. Sample metadata almost always included a de-identified subject ID, COVID-19 status, age in years and sex. Where available, HLA class I and class II types were taken from metadata supplied by the sample provider and were not determined by assay-based typing. Overall results and qualifications from the work: The amount of clinical and demographic metadata varied by source and participant and was provided uncurated.

A remark on this clone: It lacks a known antigen. Base qualities were left out, and no much larger clone turns up one base away.

TCRbeta CDR3 regions were amplified from genomic DNA by means of the immunoSEQ Assay, a bias-controlled multiplex PCR. Under the source paper's analysis protocol: The number of nucleated cells in each sample was estimated from the amplification of reference gene primers within the assay. Sequence reads were collapsed and filtered to measure the absolute abundance of every unique TCRbeta CDR3 rearrangement. For each sample, productive Simpson clonality was calculated as the square root of Simpson's diversity index over productive rearrangements. Drawn from immuneACCESS, this table holds only the in-frame rearrangements with V and J called that TCRdb kept. Clones are partly lost; checked studies trace under half to an unresolved V gene and leave the rest unexplained. V, J and clone size are those of that table, while D and trimming were read from the DNA. This sample holds hundreds of thousands of clones; roughly 87% were observed only once. The ten largest account for about 6% of the sample.

Participants in the prospective study were aged roughly 18 to 95 years, lived in about two dozen United States geographic areas, and enrolled through a virtual design. Cohort assignment in the prospective study relied on participant-reported clinical history from a screening survey and a study questionnaire. Mobile phlebotomists in the prospective study collected whole blood, serum and a nasopharyngeal or oropharyngeal swab from every participant. Participants in the prospective study had the option to provide additional blood draws and questionnaires over a 2-month period. Prospective study blood samples were shipped either frozen or at room temperature before DNA extraction. The source material was PBMCs or T cells enriched from blood (not recorded which). The clonotype originates from a woman aged 25 to 39 with acute COVID-19.

The DNA sequence is TGTGCCAGCAGCGTAGAGGGGGAACAGCCCCAGCATTTT. Its translation is CASSVEGEQPQHF. The rearranged segments are TRBV9 and TRBJ1-5; a weak D assignment points to TRBD1 (6 bases agree). The CDR3 holds 13 amino acids from the cysteine to the phenylalanine. Solely the CDR3 DNA is kept, with 39 bases framed from the first base. Trimming takes 0 bases from V and 7 bases from J, and the germline ends sit 8 bases apart. Based on the germline V gene, the CDR1 and CDR2 sequences are SGDLS and YYNGEE. The full variable domain, completed from the reference TRBV9 and TRBJ1-5 proteins outside the CDR3, reads DSGVTQTPKHLITATGQRVTLRCSPRSGDLSVYWYQQSLDQGLQFLIQYYNGEERAKGNILERFSAQQFPDLHSELNLSSLELGDSALYFCASSVEGEQPQHFGDGTRLSIL.